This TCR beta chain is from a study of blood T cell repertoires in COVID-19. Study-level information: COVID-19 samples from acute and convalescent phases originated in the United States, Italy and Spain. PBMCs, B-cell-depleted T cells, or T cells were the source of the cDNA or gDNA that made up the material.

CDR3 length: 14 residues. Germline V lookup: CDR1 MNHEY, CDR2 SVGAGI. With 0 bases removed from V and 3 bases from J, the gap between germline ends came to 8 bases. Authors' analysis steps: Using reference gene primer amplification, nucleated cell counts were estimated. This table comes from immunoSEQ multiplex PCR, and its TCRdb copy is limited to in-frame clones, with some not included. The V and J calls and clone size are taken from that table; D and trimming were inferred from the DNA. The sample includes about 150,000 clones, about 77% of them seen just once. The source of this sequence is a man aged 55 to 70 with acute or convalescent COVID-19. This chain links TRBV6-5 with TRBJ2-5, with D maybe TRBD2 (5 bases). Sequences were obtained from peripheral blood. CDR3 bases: TGTGCCAGCAGTTACTCGATACTAGAAGAGACCCAGTACTTC. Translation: CASSYSILEETQYF.